Described below is a single T cell receptor beta chain sequence and its context. Its antigen is not known. Germline-derived CDR1 and CDR2 are MNHEY and SMNVEV (reference sequence). The CDR3 length is 12 residues. Trimming cost V 3 bases and J 11 bases, with 13 bases left between them. Measured with immunoSEQ multiplex PCR; TCRdb has only the in-frame clones, and not every one. The top ten clones hold around 27% of a sample with 100,000 to 150,000 clones, 80% to 90% of them seen once. This entry belongs to a study of T cell responses to AZD1222 COVID-19 vaccine. Study-level results: Females made up more of the donors, who were largely white British, and clonal diversity may have come out too low. Dominant CD4 TCR responses targeted spike regions 160-218 and 743-854. Just 5 to 7 AZD1222 recipients tested seropositive at baseline.

Combined were second doses at about 4 or about 12 weeks. The receptor was isolated from an adult who received the AZD1222 COVID-19 vaccine. Sequencing was performed on peripheral blood, taken 28 days after the second AZD1222 dose. The chain carries TRBV27 and TRBJ1-1; D is perhaps TRBD1 (5 bases). The CDR3 nucleotides read TGTGCCAGCAGTTTCTCGACCGGGGCGGCTTTCTTT. This translates into CASSFSTGAAFF.